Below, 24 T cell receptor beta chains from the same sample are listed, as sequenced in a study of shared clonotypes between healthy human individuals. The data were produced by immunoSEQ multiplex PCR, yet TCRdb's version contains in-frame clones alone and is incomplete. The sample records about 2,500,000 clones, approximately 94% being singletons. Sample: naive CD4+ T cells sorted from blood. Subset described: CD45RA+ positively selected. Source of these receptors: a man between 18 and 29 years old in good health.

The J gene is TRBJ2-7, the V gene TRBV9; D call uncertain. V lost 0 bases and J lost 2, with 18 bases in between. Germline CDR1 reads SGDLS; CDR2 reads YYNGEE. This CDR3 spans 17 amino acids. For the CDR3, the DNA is TGTGCCAGCAGCGTAGGTCTCTCGGGTCAGGTGCCCTACGAGCAGTACTTC. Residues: CASSVGLSGQVPYEQYF.

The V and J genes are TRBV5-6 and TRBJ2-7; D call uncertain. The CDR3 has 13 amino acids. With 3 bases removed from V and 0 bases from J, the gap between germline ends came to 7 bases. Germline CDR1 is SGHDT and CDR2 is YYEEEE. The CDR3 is CASSYPDSYEQYF. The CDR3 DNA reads TGTGCCAGCAGCTACCCGGACTCCTACGAGCAGTACTTC.

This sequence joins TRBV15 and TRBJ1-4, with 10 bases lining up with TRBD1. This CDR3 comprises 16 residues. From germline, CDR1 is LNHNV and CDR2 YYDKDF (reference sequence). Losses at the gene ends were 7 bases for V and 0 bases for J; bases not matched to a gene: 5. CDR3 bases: TGTGCCACCACCCCGGGACAGGGGCCAACTAATGAAAAACTGTTTTTT. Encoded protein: CATTPGQGPTNEKLFF.

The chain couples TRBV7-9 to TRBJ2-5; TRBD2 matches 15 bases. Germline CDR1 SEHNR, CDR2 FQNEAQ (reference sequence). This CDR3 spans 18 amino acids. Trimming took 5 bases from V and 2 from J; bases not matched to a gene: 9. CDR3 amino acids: CASSLGTSGGRPQETQYF. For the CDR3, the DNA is TGTGCCAGCAGCCTCGGGACTAGCGGGGGGCGTCCTCAAGAGACCCAGTACTTC.

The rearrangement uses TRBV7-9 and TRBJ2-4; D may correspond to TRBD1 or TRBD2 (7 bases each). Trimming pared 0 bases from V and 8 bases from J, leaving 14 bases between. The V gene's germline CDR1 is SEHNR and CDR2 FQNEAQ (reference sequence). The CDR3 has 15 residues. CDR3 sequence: CASSLAQGGRDIQYF. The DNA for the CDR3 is TGTGCCAGCAGCTTAGCGCAGGGGGGGCGAGACATTCAGTACTTC.

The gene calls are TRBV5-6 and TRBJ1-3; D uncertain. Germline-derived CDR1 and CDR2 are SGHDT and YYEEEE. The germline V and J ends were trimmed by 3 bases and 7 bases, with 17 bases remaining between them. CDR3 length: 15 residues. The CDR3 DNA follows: TGTGCCAGCAGCTCAACTCCACAACCGAGGAACACCATATATTTT. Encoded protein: CASSSTPQPRNTIYF.

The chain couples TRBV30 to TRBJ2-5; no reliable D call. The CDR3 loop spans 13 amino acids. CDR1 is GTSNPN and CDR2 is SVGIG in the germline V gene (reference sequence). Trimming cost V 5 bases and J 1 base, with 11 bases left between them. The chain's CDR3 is CAWARWRQETQYF. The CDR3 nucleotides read TGTGCCTGGGCACGATGGCGCCAAGAGACCCAGTACTTC.

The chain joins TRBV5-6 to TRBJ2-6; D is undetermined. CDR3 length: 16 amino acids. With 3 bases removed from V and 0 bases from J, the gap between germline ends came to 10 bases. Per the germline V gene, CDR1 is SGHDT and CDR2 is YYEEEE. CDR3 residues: CASSSDGDSGANVLTF. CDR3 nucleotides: TGTGCCAGCAGCTCGGACGGAGACTCTGGGGCCAACGTCCTGACTTTC.

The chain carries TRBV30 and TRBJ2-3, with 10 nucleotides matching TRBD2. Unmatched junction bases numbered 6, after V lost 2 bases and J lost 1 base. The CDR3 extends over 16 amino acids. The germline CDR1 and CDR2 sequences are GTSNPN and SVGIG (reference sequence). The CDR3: CAWSQMLAGGTDTQYF. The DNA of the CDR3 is TGTGCCTGGAGTCAGATGCTAGCGGGAGGCACAGATACGCAGTATTTT.

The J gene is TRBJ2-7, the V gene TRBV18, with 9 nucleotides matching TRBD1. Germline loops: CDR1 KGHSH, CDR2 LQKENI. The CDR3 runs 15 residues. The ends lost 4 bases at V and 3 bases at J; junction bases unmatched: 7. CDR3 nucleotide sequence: TGTGCCAGCTCACTTGGACAGGGGTCTGTCTACGAGCAGTACTTC. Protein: CASSLGQGSVYEQYF.

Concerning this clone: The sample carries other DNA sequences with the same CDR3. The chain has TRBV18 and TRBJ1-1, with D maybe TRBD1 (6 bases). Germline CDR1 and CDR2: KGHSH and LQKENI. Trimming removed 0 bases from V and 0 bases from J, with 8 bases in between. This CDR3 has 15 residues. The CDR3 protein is CASSPPGGLNTEAFF. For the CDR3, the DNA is TGTGCCAGCTCACCACCAGGGGGGTTGAACACTGAAGCTTTCTTT.

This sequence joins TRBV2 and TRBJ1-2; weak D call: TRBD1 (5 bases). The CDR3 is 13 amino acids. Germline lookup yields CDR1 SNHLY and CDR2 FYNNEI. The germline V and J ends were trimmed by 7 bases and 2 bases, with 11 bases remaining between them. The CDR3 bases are TGTGCCAGCACGTTTACAGGAAACTATGGCTACACCTTC. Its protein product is CASTFTGNYGYTF. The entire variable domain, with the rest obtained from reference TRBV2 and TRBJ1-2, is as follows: EPEVTQTPSHQVTQMGQEVILRCVPISNHLYFYWYRQILGQKVEFLVSFYNNEISEKSEIFDDQFSVERPDGSNFTLKIRSTKLEDSAMYFCASTFTGNYGYTFGSGTRLTVV.

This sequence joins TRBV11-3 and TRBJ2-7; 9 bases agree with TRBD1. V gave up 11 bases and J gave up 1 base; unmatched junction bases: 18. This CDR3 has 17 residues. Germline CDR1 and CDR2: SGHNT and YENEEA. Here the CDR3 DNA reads TGTGCCGCCCTTCCGGGACAGGGATTGGGAAAGTCCTACGAGCAGTACTTC. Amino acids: CAALPGQGLGKSYEQYF.

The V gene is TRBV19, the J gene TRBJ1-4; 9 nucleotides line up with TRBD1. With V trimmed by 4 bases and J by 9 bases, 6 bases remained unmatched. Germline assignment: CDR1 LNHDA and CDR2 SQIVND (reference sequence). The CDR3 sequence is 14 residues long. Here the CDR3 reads CASSTPGQGKKLFF. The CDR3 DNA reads TGTGCCAGTAGTACCCCGGGACAGGGAAAAAAACTGTTTTTT.

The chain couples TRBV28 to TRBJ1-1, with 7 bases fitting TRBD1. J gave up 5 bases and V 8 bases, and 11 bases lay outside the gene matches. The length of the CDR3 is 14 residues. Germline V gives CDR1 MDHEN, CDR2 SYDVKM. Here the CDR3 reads CASPPTGSRTEAFF. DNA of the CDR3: TGTGCCAGCCCACCGACAGGGTCTAGAACTGAAGCTTTCTTT.

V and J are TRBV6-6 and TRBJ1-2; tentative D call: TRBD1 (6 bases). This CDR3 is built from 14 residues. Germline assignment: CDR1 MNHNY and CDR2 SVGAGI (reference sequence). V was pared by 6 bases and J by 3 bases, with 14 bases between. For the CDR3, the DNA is TGTGCCAGCAGGTCCGGGGGCGCGGACTATGGCTACACCTTC. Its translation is CASRSGGADYGYTF.

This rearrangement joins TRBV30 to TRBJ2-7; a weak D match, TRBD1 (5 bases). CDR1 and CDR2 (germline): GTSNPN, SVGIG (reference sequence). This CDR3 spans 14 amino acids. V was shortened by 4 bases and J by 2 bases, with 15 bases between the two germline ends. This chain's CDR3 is CAWTAYIGAYEQYF. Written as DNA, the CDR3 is TGTGCCTGGACCGCATATATAGGGGCCTACGAGCAGTACTTC.

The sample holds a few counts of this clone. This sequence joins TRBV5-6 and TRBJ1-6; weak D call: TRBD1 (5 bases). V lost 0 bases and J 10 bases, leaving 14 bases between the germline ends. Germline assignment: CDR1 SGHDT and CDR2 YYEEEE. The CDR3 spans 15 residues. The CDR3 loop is CASSLDGAGRSPLHF. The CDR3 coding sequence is TGTGCCAGCAGCTTGGACGGGGCAGGGCGCTCACCCCTCCACTTT.

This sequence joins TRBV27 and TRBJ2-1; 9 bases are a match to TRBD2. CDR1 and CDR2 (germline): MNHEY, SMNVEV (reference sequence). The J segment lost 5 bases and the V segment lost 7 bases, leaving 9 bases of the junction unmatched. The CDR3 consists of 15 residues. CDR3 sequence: CASKDRRGGNNEQFF. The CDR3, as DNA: TGTGCCAGCAAGGACCGGCGGGGGGGTAACAATGAGCAGTTCTTC.

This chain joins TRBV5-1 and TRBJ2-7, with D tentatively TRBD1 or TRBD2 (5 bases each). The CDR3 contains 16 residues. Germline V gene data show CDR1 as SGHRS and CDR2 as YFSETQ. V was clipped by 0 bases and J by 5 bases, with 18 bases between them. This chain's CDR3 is CASSLGPVRELNEQYF. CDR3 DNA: TGCGCCAGCAGCTTGGGCCCCGTCAGGGAGCTTAACGAGCAGTACTTC.

This CDR3 is CATSRDQGQGAETQYF. The CDR3 nucleotides are TGTGCCACCAGCAGAGATCAGGGACAGGGGGCAGAGACCCAGTACTTC. J is TRBJ2-5 and V is TRBV15; 12 bases line up with TRBD1. Germline trimming cut 0 bases from V and 4 bases from J; bases unmatched to any gene: 3. The CDR3 covers 16 residues. CDR1 and CDR2 from the germline V gene are LNHNV and YYDKDF (reference sequence).

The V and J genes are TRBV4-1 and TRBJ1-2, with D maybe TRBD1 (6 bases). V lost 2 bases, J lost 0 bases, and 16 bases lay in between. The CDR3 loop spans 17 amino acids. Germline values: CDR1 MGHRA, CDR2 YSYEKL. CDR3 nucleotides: TGCGCCAGCAGCCAACGTCCAAGGACAGATACTAACTATGGCTACACCTTC. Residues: CASSQRPRTDTNYGYTF.

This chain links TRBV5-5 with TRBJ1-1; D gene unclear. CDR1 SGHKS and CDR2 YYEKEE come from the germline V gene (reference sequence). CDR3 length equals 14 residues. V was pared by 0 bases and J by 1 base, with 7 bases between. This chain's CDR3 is CASSLGLANTEAFF. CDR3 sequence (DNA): TGTGCCAGCAGCTTGGGGCTTGCGAACACTGAAGCTTTCTTT.

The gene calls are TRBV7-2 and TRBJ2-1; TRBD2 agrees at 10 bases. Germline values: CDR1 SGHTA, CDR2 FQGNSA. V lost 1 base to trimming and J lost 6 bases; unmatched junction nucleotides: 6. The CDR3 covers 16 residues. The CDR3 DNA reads TGTGCCAGCAGCTTAGTTGTGACTAGCGGGTTCAATGAGCAGTTCTTC. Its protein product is CASSLVVTSGFNEQFF.